This T cell receptor beta chain was identified in a study of shared clonotypes between healthy human individuals. Sequencing used immunoSEQ multiplex PCR; TCRdb keeps in-frame clones, though not all of them. The sample lists 1 million to 1.3 million clones; 75% to 85% were seen once. Looked up from germline, CDR1 is LGHNA and CDR2 is YNFKEQ. V shed 0 bases and J shed 3 bases, with 12 bases lying between them. The CDR3 spans 15 residues. Specimen: memory CD4+ T cells from PBMCs. The subset denotes: CD45RA-negative fraction. The source is a young man in good health. Some clones in this sample may be carry-over from other donors' samples. V and J are TRBV4-2 and TRBJ2-7; D ambiguous. The CDR3 spells CASSQEGSSFYEQYF. The DNA of the CDR3 is TGTGCCAGCAGCCAAGAGGGTTCGAGTTTCTACGAGCAGTACTTC.